The 21 T cell receptor beta chains in this list originate from one sample, sequenced in a study of memory CD4+ T cells and cytomegalovirus serostatus. Single viable CD3+CD4+CD8-CD45RO+ cells were sorted as the memory CD4+ T cells. TCRdb keeps only in-frame clones here, not all; method: immunoSEQ multiplex PCR. This table holds over 65,000 clones, around four fifths found once. Specimen: memory CD4+ T cells from blood. These TCRs come from an adult in good health and CMV-seropositive.

By sample fraction, this clone is medium-sized (0.01 to 0.1%). The gene calls are TRBV11-3 and TRBJ1-1; 10 nucleotides agree with TRBD1. CDR3 length: 13 residues. The V gene end was trimmed by 4 bases and the J gene end by 11 bases; junction bases not matched to a gene: 7. Germline V gene lookup returns CDR1 SGHNT and CDR2 YENEEA. CDR3 nucleotides: TGTGCCAGCAGCTCGGACAGGGGGATTAGCGCTTTCTTT. Encoded protein: CASSSDRGISAFF.

The chain carries TRBV7-2 and TRBJ2-7; 9 bases map to TRBD2. This CDR3 is built from 13 residues. J was trimmed by 4 bases and V by 4 bases; bases with no gene match: 2. Germline-derived CDR1 and CDR2 are SGHTA and FQGNSA. The chain's CDR3 is CASSSSGGYEQYV. In DNA, the CDR3 is TGTGCCAGCAGCTCCAGCGGGGGGTACGAGCAGTACGTC.

This clone was seen a single time. The rearrangement links TRBV27 to TRBJ2-7, with TRBD1 identical over 11 bases. V gave up 5 bases and J gave up 4 bases; unmatched junction bases: 7. This CDR3 has 15 residues. Germline V gives CDR1 MNHEY, CDR2 SMNVEV (reference sequence). CDR3 sequence reads: CASSRGQGARYEQYV. The CDR3, as DNA: TGTGCCAGCAGTAGAGGACAGGGGGCGCGTTACGAGCAGTACGTC.

The chain carries TRBV2 and TRBJ2-3, with D perhaps being TRBD1 or TRBD2 (5 bases each). The CDR3 runs to 15 residues. V lost 1 base and J 2 bases, leaving 10 bases between the germline ends. Germline CDR1 reads SNHLY; CDR2 reads FYNNEI. This CDR3 is CASSEERDLTDTQYF. CDR3 in DNA: TGTGCCAGCAGTGAAGAACGGGACCTCACAGATACGCAGTATTTT.

V usage is TRBV7-2 and J usage is TRBJ2-5, with D perhaps TRBD2 (6 bases). The germline V gene encodes CDR1 SGHTA and CDR2 FQGNSA. V was clipped by 5 bases and J by 4 bases, with 17 bases between them. This CDR3 has 15 amino acids. CDR3 nucleotide sequence: TGTGCCAGCAGCCCAAAACGAGGGACTTCAGAGACCCAGTACTTC. The encoded protein is CASSPKRGTSETQYF.

The chain combines TRBV7-6 with TRBJ2-7; maybe TRBD2 (5 bases). V was clipped by 4 bases and J by 4 bases, with 14 bases between them. This CDR3 is built from 14 residues. CDR1 SGHVS and CDR2 FNYEAQ come from the germline V gene. Written as DNA, the CDR3 is TGTGCCAGCAGCTCCCCGGGGAGAAGATACGAGCAGTACTTC. It translates to CASSSPGRRYEQYF.

The CDR3 loop is CAWRGDGYTF. In DNA, the CDR3 is TGTGCCTGGAGAGGGGATGGCTACACCTTC. The V call is TRBV30, the J call TRBJ1-2, with a weak D call TRBD1 (5 bases). Germline loops: CDR1 GTSNPN, CDR2 SVGIG (reference sequence). The CDR3 length is 10 residues. The V and J ends lost 3 bases and 6 bases respectively, with 5 bases between them. Combining the CDR3 with reference TRBV30 and TRBJ1-2 gives the whole variable domain SQTIHQWPATLVQPVGSPLSLECTVEGTSNPNLYWYRQAAGRGLQLLFYSVGIGQISSEVPQNLSASRPQDRQFILSSKKLLLSDSGFYLCAWRGDGYTFGSGTRLTVV.

The chain recombines TRBV6-1 with TRBJ2-3; tentative D call: TRBD2 (5 bases). The CDR3 is made up of 14 amino acids. The germline V and J ends were trimmed by 5 bases and 5 bases, with 14 bases remaining between them. Per the germline V gene, CDR1 is MNHNS and CDR2 is SASEGT. CDR3 residues: CASSPISRGDTQYF. The CDR3 DNA follows: TGTGCCAGCAGTCCCATCTCTCGGGGAGATACGCAGTATTTT.

V gene TRBV11-2 combines with J gene TRBJ1-1; TRBD1 matches 8 bases. Germline V lookup: CDR1 SGHAT, CDR2 FQNNGV. The CDR3 runs 15 residues. J was trimmed by 4 bases and V by 8 bases; bases with no gene match: 12. The CDR3 loop reads CASGKSGGGFTEAFF. CDR3 DNA: TGTGCCAGCGGGAAGTCAGGGGGCGGTTTCACTGAAGCTTTCTTT.

This chain connects TRBV7-2 to TRBJ2-1; 7 nucleotides align to TRBD2. The CDR3 loop spans 16 amino acids. V trimming: 4 bases; J trimming: 4 bases; junction bases outside the gene matches: 10. From germline, CDR1 is SGHTA and CDR2 FQGNSA. CDR3: CASSSPRGGRYNEQFF. The DNA of the CDR3 is TGTGCCAGCAGCTCCCCTCGCGGCGGGAGATACAATGAGCAGTTCTTC.

The V and J genes are TRBV27 and TRBJ1-5; weak D call: TRBD1 (6 bases). Germline V gene sequence: CDR1 MNHEY, CDR2 SMNVEV (reference sequence). V lost 6 bases and J 4 bases, leaving 13 bases between the germline ends. The CDR3 contains 14 residues. The DNA of the CDR3 is TGTGCCAGCAGCCAGGGGCAGGGAAATCAGCCCCAGCATTTT. Translation gives CASSQGQGNQPQHF.

This clone appeared a single time. An end of the junction differs from the germline gene, which may be a read error. J is TRBJ2-4 and V is TRBV7-2; D is possibly TRBD2 (6 bases). The CDR3 spans 12 residues. Germline V CDR1 and CDR2: SGHTA, FQGNSA. The CDR3 sequence is CASSLVGRGLSF. DNA for the CDR3: TGTGCCAGCAGCTTAGTGGGGCGGGGCCTATCCTTC. Full variable domain (outside the CDR3, taken from reference TRBV7-2 and TRBJ2-4): GAGVSQSPSNKVTEKGKDVELRCDPISGHTALYWYRQSLGQGLEFLIYFQGNSAPDKSGLPSDRFSAERTGGSVSTLTIQRTQQEDSAVYLCASSLVGRGLSFGAGTRLSVL.

A single count supports this clone. The chain has TRBV5-4 and TRBJ2-2; weak D call: TRBD1 (6 bases). Trimming took off 4 bases at V and 4 bases at J, with 17 bases between the two ends. The CDR3 is made up of 16 amino acids. Germline V gene lookup returns CDR1 SGHNT and CDR2 YYREEE (reference sequence). DNA of the CDR3: TGTGCCAGCAGCCAGTCCAGGGGTTATGGCACCGGGGAGCTGTTTTTT. It yields the protein CASSQSRGYGTGELFF.

The chain uses TRBV4-1 and TRBJ2-7, with a possible D match to TRBD1 (7 bases). The CDR3 is made up of 15 amino acids. Germline-derived CDR1 and CDR2 are MGHRA and YSYEKL. V was pared by 3 bases and J by 3 bases, with 15 bases between. This chain's CDR3 is CASSQAGGQRYEQYF. The CDR3 DNA sequence: TGCGCCAGCAGCCAGGCCGGGGGACAGCGCTACGAGCAGTACTTC.

This clone was seen only once. V and J are TRBV11-3 and TRBJ2-3; D gene ambiguous. CDR3 size: 16 residues. The V gene lost 5 bases and the J gene lost 0 bases, with 15 bases spanning the gap. From germline, CDR1 is SGHNT and CDR2 YENEEA. The CDR3 protein is CASSTNGFSSTDTQYF. The CDR3 region has the DNA TGTGCCAGCAGCACTAACGGATTTTCTAGCACAGATACGCAGTATTTT.

The chain has TRBV12-5 and TRBJ1-1, with D unresolved. The CDR3 has 11 amino acids. Germline-derived CDR1 and CDR2 are LGHNT and FRNRAP. V was cut by 4 bases and J by 11 bases, with 11 bases left in between. CDR3 sequence: CASGSGVRAFF. In nucleotides, the CDR3 is TGTGCTAGTGGTTCAGGCGTTCGGGCTTTCTTT.

The rearrangement uses TRBV19 and TRBJ1-2, with D perhaps matching TRBD1 (6 bases). There are 14 residues in the CDR3. Trimming took 4 bases from V and 3 from J, leaving 12 bases between them. Germline loops: CDR1 LNHDA, CDR2 SQIVND (reference sequence). The CDR3 here is CASSTGAGYYGYTF. CDR3 nucleotide sequence: TGTGCCAGTAGTACAGGGGCAGGGTACTATGGCTACACCTTC.

In this sample, this clone turned up once. The chain joins TRBV2 to TRBJ2-3; D uncertain. Trimming stripped 3 bases from V and 8 bases from J, with 6 bases between. CDR1 and CDR2 from the germline V gene are SNHLY and FYNNEI. CDR3 length equals 11 residues. The CDR3: CASSELGTQYF. The CDR3 coding sequence is TGTGCCAGCAGTGAGCTGGGTACGCAGTATTTT.

The chain links TRBV6-5 to TRBJ2-6, with unresolved D. V lost 5 bases to trimming and J lost 2 bases, with 7 bases between them. This CDR3 is 14 amino acids long. CDR1 and CDR2 (germline): MNHEY, SVGAGI. The CDR3 DNA sequence: TGTGCCAGCAGTCCGAAGACTGGGGCCAACGTCCTGACTTTC. Translating it yields CASSPKTGANVLTF.

V gene TRBV7-2 combines with J gene TRBJ2-5; possibly TRBD1 for D (5 bases). V dropped 0 bases and J dropped 1 base, with 12 bases sitting between them. The CDR3 spans 16 residues. Looked up from germline, CDR1 is SGHTA and CDR2 is FQGNSA. The CDR3 sequence is CASSLAASQGQETQYF. The CDR3 nucleotides read TGTGCCAGCAGCTTAGCGGCCTCTCAGGGCCAAGAGACCCAGTACTTC.

V and J are TRBV6-5 and TRBJ1-2; TRBD1 matches at 10 bases. Trimming removed 5 bases from V and 8 bases from J; junction bases left unmatched: 8. The CDR3 is made up of 14 amino acids. Germline loops: CDR1 MNHEY, CDR2 SVGAGI. CDR3 nucleotides: TGTGCCAGCAGTACCCTCGACAGGGGGCAAGGCTACACCTTC. Translating it yields CASSTLDRGQGYTF.